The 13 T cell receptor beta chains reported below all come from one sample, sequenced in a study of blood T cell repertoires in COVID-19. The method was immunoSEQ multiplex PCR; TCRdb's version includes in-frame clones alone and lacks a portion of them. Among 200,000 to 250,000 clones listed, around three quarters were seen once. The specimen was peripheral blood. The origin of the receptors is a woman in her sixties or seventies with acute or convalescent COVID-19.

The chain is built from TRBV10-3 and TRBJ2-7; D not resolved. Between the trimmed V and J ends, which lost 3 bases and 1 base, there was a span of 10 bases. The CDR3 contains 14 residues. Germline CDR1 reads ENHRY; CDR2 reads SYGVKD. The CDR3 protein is CAISDFYGSYEQYF. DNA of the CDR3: TGTGCCATCAGTGACTTTTACGGTTCCTACGAGCAGTACTTC.

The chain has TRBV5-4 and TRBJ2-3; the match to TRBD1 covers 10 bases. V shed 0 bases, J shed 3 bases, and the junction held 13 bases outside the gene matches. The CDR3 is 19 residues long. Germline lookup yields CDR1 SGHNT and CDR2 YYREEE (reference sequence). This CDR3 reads CASSLGQGAIGWSTDTQYF. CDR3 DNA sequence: TGTGCCAGCAGCTTGGGACAGGGGGCGATCGGATGGTCGACAGATACGCAGTATTTT.

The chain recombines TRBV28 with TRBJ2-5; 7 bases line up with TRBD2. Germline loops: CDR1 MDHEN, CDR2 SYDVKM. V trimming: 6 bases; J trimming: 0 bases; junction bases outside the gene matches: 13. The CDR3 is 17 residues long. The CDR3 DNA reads TGTGCCAGCAGACCCGGGACTACCCGAGAGTACCAAGAGACCCAGTACTTC. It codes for CASRPGTTREYQETQYF.

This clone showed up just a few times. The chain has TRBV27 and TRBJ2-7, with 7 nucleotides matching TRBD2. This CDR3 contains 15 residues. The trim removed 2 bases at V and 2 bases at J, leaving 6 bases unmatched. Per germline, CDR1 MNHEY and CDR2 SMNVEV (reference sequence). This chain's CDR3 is CASSLDWAGAYEQYF. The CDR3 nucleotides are TGTGCCAGCAGTTTAGATTGGGCGGGGGCCTACGAGCAGTACTTC.

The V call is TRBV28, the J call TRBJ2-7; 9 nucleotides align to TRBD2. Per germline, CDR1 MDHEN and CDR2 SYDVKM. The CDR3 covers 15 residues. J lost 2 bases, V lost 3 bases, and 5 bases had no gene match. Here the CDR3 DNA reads TGTGCCAGCAGTTTTGTGTTAGCGGGAGCCTACGAGCAGTACTTC. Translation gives CASSFVLAGAYEQYF.

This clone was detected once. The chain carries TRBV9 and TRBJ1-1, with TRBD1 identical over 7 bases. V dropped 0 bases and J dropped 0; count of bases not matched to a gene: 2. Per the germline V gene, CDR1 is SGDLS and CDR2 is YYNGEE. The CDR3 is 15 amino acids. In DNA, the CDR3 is TGTGCCAGCAGCGTAGGCACAGGGGTGAACACTGAAGCTTTCTTT. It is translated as CASSVGTGVNTEAFF.

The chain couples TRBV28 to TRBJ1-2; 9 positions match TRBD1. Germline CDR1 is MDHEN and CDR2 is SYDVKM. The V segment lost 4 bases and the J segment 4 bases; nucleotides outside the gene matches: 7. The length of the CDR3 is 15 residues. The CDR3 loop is CASSWGDRESYGYTF. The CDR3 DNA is TGTGCCAGCAGTTGGGGGGACAGGGAGTCCTATGGCTACACCTTC.

CDR3 DNA: TGCAGCGTTCCCTCAGGGGGGATTGGCACTGAAGCTTTCTTT. This codes for CSVPSGGIGTEAFF. V is TRBV29-1 and J is TRBJ1-1; TRBD1 matches 7 bases. Germline CDR1 is SQVTM and CDR2 is ANQGSEA. The ends lost 5 bases at V and 4 bases at J; junction bases unmatched: 10. The CDR3 consists of 14 residues.

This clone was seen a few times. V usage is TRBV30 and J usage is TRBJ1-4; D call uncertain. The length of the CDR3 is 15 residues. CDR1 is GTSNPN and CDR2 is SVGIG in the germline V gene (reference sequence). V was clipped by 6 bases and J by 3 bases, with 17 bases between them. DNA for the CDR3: TGTGCCTGCAGGACCCAAGCCGGGGCTAATGAAAAACTGTTTTTT. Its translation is CACRTQAGANEKLFF.

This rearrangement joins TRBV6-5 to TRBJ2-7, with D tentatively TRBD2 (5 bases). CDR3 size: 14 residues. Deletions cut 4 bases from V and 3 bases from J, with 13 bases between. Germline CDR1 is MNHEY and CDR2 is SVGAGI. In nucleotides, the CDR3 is TGTGCCAGCAGTTCATCGGGAAGTTTCTACGAGCAGTACTTC. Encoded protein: CASSSSGSFYEQYF.

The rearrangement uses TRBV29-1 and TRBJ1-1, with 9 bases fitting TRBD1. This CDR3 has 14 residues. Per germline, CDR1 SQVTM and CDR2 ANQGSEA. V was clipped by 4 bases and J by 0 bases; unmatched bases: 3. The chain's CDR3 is CSVGGTGMNTEAFF. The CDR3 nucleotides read TGCAGCGTTGGGGGGACAGGGATGAACACTGAAGCTTTCTTT.

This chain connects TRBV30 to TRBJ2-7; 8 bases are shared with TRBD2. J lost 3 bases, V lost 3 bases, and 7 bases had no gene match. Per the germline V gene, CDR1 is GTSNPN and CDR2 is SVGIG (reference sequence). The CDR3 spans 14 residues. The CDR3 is CAWRSSGYSYEQYF. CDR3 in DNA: TGTGCCTGGAGATCTAGCGGGTACAGCTACGAGCAGTACTTC.

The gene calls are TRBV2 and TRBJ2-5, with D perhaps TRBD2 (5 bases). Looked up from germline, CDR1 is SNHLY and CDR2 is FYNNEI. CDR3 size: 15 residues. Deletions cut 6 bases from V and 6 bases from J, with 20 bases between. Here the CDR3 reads CASRDPTKQDKTQYF. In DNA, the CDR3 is TGTGCCAGCAGAGATCCGACTAAGCAGGATAAGACCCAGTACTTC.